These 29 T cell receptor beta chains were sequenced from one sample in a study of beta chain features in type 1 diabetes. No cognate antigen is known for these TCRs. Points from the study as a whole: Moderate but significant shortening of TCRB CDR3s was recorded in all four CD4+ subsets from Type 1 diabetes patients.

The whole isolated RNA underwent reverse transcription, so sequencing captured expressed TCRB transcripts. Clones were sequenced by immunoSEQ multiplex PCR, and TCRdb holds only the in-frame ones, with some missing. The data show around 150,000 clones, 6.5% to 10% seen once. Sequenced material: central memory CD4+ T cells from blood. Receptors originate from a young woman with type 1 diabetes.

This sequence joins TRBV5-1 and TRBJ1-2; 8 bases are a match to TRBD1. The CDR3 spans 14 residues. V gave up 2 bases and J gave up 7 bases; unmatched junction bases: 7. Germline lookup yields CDR1 SGHRS and CDR2 YFSETQ. The DNA for the CDR3 is TGCGCCAGCAGCTTTGACAGGGGAGAGAGTGGCTACACCTTC. It codes for CASSFDRGESGYTF. The full variable domain, completed using reference TRBV5-1 and TRBJ1-2, is KAGVTQTPRYLIKTRGQQVTLSCSPISGHRSVSWYQQTPGQGLQFLFEYFSETQRNKGNFPGRFSGRQFSNSRSEMNVSTLELGDSALYLCASSFDRGESGYTFGSGTRLTVV.

Concerning this clone: Other DNA sequences within the sample encode an identical CDR3. The chain links TRBV18 to TRBJ2-7; TRBD1 might be the D (6 bases). Germline CDR1 reads KGHSH; CDR2 reads LQKENI. Trimming removed 3 bases at V and 2 bases at J, with 11 bases between. The CDR3 loop spans 14 amino acids. The DNA for the CDR3 is TGTGCCAGCTCACCCGAACAGGGACCCTACGAGCAGTACTTC. Translated: CASSPEQGPYEQYF.

This clone was picked up a small number of times. The chain carries TRBV30 and TRBJ1-2; D gene unclear. The V end was cut by 4 bases, the J end by 12 bases, with 24 bases between. Germline V CDR1 and CDR2: GTSNPN, SVGIG (reference sequence). The CDR3 has 14 residues. Here the CDR3 DNA reads TGTGCCTGGAAATATGCAGGAATAACTATGAGGGACACCTTC. Its protein is CAWKYAGITMRDTF.

The chain couples TRBV6-5 to TRBJ1-1; 7 positions agree with TRBD1. Germline CDR1 and CDR2: MNHEY and SVGAGI. J was trimmed by 3 bases and V by 7 bases; bases with no gene match: 8. CDR3 length equals 14 residues. Here the CDR3 DNA reads TGTGCCAGCACCAAAAGACAGGGATACACTGAAGCTTTCTTT. Protein sequence: CASTKRQGYTEAFF.

Here the CDR3 reads CASSISGRGRETQYF. In nucleotides, the CDR3 is TGTGCCAGTAGTATAAGCGGCCGTGGTCGGGAGACCCAGTACTTC. The chain carries TRBV19 and TRBJ2-5; a weak D match, TRBD2 (5 bases). Trimming took off 2 bases at V and 5 bases at J, with 15 bases between the two ends. Germline lookup yields CDR1 LNHDA and CDR2 SQIVND (reference sequence). The CDR3 covers 15 residues.

In the case of this clone: This CDR3 is also generated by other DNA sequences in the sample. The genes are TRBV15 and TRBJ1-5, with 7 positions matching TRBD1. This CDR3 contains 15 residues. Germline loops: CDR1 LNHNV, CDR2 YYDKDF (reference sequence). Trimming at V came to 3 bases and at J to 6 bases, leaving 8 bases not matched to a gene. CDR3 sequence (DNA): TGTGCCACCAGCAGGGGCACAGGGGTTATTCAGCCCCAGCATTTT. Amino acids: CATSRGTGVIQPQHF.

This clone was counted a few times. The chain combines TRBV9 with TRBJ2-2; D gene unclear. CDR3 length: 16 amino acids. CDR1 is SGDLS and CDR2 is YYNGEE in the germline V gene. The ends were cut back, 0 bases at V and 1 base at J, with 10 bases in the middle. CDR3 nucleotides: TGTGCCAGCAGCGTAGGGAGACCAGAGAACACCGGGGAGCTGTTTTTT. Translating it yields CASSVGRPENTGELFF.

This clone showed up just a few times. The rearrangement joins TRBV14 to TRBJ2-2; TRBD1 agrees at 7 bases. The CDR3 contains 16 residues. Looked up from germline, CDR1 is SGHDN and CDR2 is FVKESK. J was trimmed by 3 bases and V by 0 bases; bases with no gene match: 4. CDR3 in amino acids: CASSQDLGQYTGELFF. Written as DNA, the CDR3 is TGTGCCAGCAGCCAAGATTTGGGACAGTACACCGGGGAGCTGTTTTTT.

This clone was detected a few times. This CDR3 is CASNLAGGDNEQFF. The CDR3 coding sequence is TGTGCCTCCAACCTAGCGGGAGGGGACAATGAGCAGTTCTTC. V and J are TRBV4-2 and TRBJ2-1; 12 nucleotides agree with TRBD2. Germline V gives CDR1 LGHNA, CDR2 YNFKEQ. J lost 5 bases, V lost 11 bases, and 7 bases had no gene match. The CDR3 contains 14 residues.

This chain uses TRBV7-3 with TRBJ2-7; 9 nucleotides align to TRBD2. V was clipped by 5 bases and J by 6 bases; unmatched bases: 11. Germline V gene data show CDR1 as SGHTA and CDR2 as FQGTGA. CDR3 length: 15 amino acids. DNA of the CDR3: TGTGCCAGCAGCCCCGGCGCGGGAGGGTTTTTCGAGCAGTACTTC. Translated, it gives CASSPGAGGFFEQYF.

The V call is TRBV7-2, the J call TRBJ2-4; a weak D match, TRBD2 (6 bases). V lost 4 bases and J 12 bases, leaving 19 bases between the germline ends. The CDR3 loop spans 14 amino acids. In germline, CDR1 is SGHTA, CDR2 FQGNSA. The CDR3 sequence is CASSSSMGGSTQYF. CDR3 DNA: TGTGCCAGCAGCTCATCGATGGGGGGTAGTACTCAGTACTTC.

The V call is TRBV18, the J call TRBJ1-1; TRBD1 might be the D (5 bases). The germline gives CDR1 KGHSH, CDR2 LQKENI. This CDR3 has 14 amino acids. V was pared by 5 bases and J by 1 base, with 11 bases between. In DNA form, the CDR3 reads TGTGCCAGCTCATCGGGACTGGGGAACACTGAAGCTTTCTTT. This codes for CASSSGLGNTEAFF.

In regard to this clone: Lacking the conserved final phenylalanine or tryptophan, this CDR3 likely reflects a read error. It is unclear where the CDR3 begins or ends on the DNA, so no DNA is shown, and the CDR3 is as TCRdb lists it. The chain links TRBV6-4 to TRBJ1-1; the D call in the table, TRBD1, was not verified against the DNA. CDR1 is MRHNA and CDR2 is SNTAGT in the germline V gene. The CDR3 has 10 residues if both end residues are counted. The CDR3: CARLVGLLDI.

The table lists this clone with a few counts. This rearrangement joins TRBV4-2 to TRBJ2-3; D is undetermined. Trimming stripped 2 bases from V and 5 bases from J, with 20 bases between. The length of the CDR3 is 17 residues. Germline V lookup: CDR1 LGHNA, CDR2 YNFKEQ. The CDR3 sequence: CASSQNPRVSAQDTQYF. CDR3 coding DNA: TGTGCCAGCAGCCAAAACCCACGCGTGAGCGCTCAAGATACGCAGTATTTT.

This clone appeared many times. The CDR3 is CASSQGSRGNNEQFF. The CDR3 nucleotides are TGTGCCAGCAGCCAAGGATCGAGAGGCAACAATGAGCAGTTCTTC. The chain combines TRBV4-2 with TRBJ2-1; D gene uncertain. CDR1 is LGHNA and CDR2 is YNFKEQ in the germline V gene. V was cut by 1 base and J by 5 bases, with 12 bases left in between. This CDR3 is 15 amino acids long.

This clone was seen a few times. The J gene is TRBJ2-6, the V gene TRBV7-2; D is possibly TRBD2 (5 bases). CDR3 size: 15 residues. V was pared by 0 bases and J by 4 bases, with 7 bases between. Germline lookup yields CDR1 SGHTA and CDR2 FQGNSA. The CDR3 DNA is TGTGCCAGCAGCTTAGCCCCGGGAGGGGCCAACGTCCTGACTTTC. Its translation is CASSLAPGGANVLTF.

This rearrangement joins TRBV7-9 to TRBJ2-6, with TRBD1 as a possible D gene (6 bases). The CDR3 has 14 amino acids. Trimming removed 10 bases at V and 1 base at J, with 11 bases between. The V gene's germline CDR1 is SEHNR and CDR2 FQNEAQ (reference sequence). The CDR3 spells CATRRGSGANVLTF. The CDR3 DNA follows: TGTGCCACCCGCAGGGGTTCTGGGGCCAACGTCCTGACTTTC.

This clone was counted between two and nine times. The V and J genes are TRBV13 and TRBJ1-6, with 9 bases lining up with TRBD1. CDR3 size: 17 residues. Losses at the gene ends were 2 bases for V and 5 bases for J; bases not matched to a gene: 7. Germline CDR1 is PRHDT and CDR2 is FYEKMQ (reference sequence). Here the CDR3 reads CASSLRTGADHNSPLHF. For the CDR3, the DNA is TGTGCCAGCAGCTTAAGGACAGGGGCCGACCATAATTCACCCCTCCACTTT.

The chain uses TRBV2 and TRBJ1-1, with D possibly matching TRBD1 (5 bases). The germline gives CDR1 SNHLY, CDR2 FYNNEI. Trimming left V 7 bases short and J 1 base short, with 10 bases between. This CDR3 spans 13 amino acids. Written as DNA, the CDR3 is TGTGCCAGCAACCCCGGGGGGAACACTGAAGCTTTCTTT. Protein: CASNPGGNTEAFF.

In its sample, this clone was seen a few times. The chain couples TRBV11-3 to TRBJ2-2; no clear D gene. V was pared by 1 base and J by 6 bases, with 9 bases between. Germline V gene lookup returns CDR1 SGHNT and CDR2 YENEEA. This CDR3 has 14 amino acids. CDR3 nucleotide sequence: TGTGCCAGCAGCTTAGTCCGGGTTGCCGGGGAGCTGTTTTTT. This sequence encodes CASSLVRVAGELFF.

This clone was recorded many times. The chain recombines TRBV28 with TRBJ1-2; D is undetermined. CDR1 MDHEN and CDR2 SYDVKM come from the germline V gene. CDR3 length: 13 residues. V shed 6 bases and J shed 6 bases, with 14 bases lying between them. CDR3 DNA: TGTGCCAGCAGCCCGTCGGTACTACATGGCTACACCTTC. It translates to CASSPSVLHGYTF.

The rearrangement joins TRBV4-3 to TRBJ1-5, with D possibly being TRBD1 (5 bases). In germline, CDR1 is LGHNA, CDR2 YSLEER. Trimming took off 0 bases at V and 5 bases at J, with 11 bases between the two ends. The length of the CDR3 is 15 residues. The CDR3 bases are TGCGCCAGCAGCCAAGATCACGGCAGGGATCAGCCCCAGCATTTT. It codes for CASSQDHGRDQPQHF.

The chain combines TRBV5-1 with TRBJ2-7; D is undetermined. V shed 0 bases and J shed 6 bases, with 10 bases lying between them. Germline V gene sequence: CDR1 SGHRS, CDR2 YFSETQ. The CDR3 runs to 13 residues. The DNA of the CDR3 is TGCGCCAGCAGCTTGGAGGAGCCGAGCGAGCAGTACTTC. This translates into CASSLEEPSEQYF.

Regarding this clone: At one of its ends the junction is not consistent with the germline gene, which may arise from a read error. The rearrangement uses TRBV7-3 and TRBJ2-7; 12 bases agree with TRBD2. Germline loops: CDR1 SGHTA, CDR2 FQGTGA. The CDR3 covers 14 residues. CDR3 loop: CASSSPGLAGTLHF. In DNA form, the CDR3 reads TGTGCCAGCAGCTCACCGGGACTAGCGGGTACTCTGCACTTC. The full variable domain, in which reference TRBV7-3 and TRBJ2-7 provide the parts outside the CDR3, is GAGVSQTPSNKVTEKGKYVELRCDPISGHTALYWYRQSLGQGPEFLIYFQGTGAADDSGLPNDRFFAVRPEGSVSTLKIQRTERGDSAVYLCASSSPGLAGTLHFGPGTRLTVT.

This clone turned up a few times. The V gene is TRBV19, the J gene TRBJ2-7, with 8 bases matching TRBD1. CDR1 is LNHDA, CDR2 SQIVND, per germline (reference sequence). CDR3 length: 15 residues. After removal of 1 base from V and 2 bases from J, the junction contained 4 bases not matched to a gene. CDR3 DNA: TGTGCCAGTAGTATAGTGGGACAGGATACCTACGAGCAGTACTTC. It is translated as CASSIVGQDTYEQYF.

This clone was found a few times. The chain combines TRBV19 with TRBJ2-4; D possibly corresponds to TRBD1 (5 bases). This CDR3 is 14 amino acids long. Germline V gene lookup returns CDR1 LNHDA and CDR2 SQIVND (reference sequence). Trimming pared 6 bases from V and 7 bases from J, leaving 16 bases between. CDR3 nucleotides: TGTGCCAGTAGGGCACCAGGGAACGACAACATTCAGTACTTC. Residues: CASRAPGNDNIQYF.

This clone occurred a few times. The chain carries TRBV15 and TRBJ2-3; 8 nucleotides agree with TRBD2. The CDR3 contains 19 residues. Germline V gene lookup returns CDR1 LNHNV and CDR2 YYDKDF (reference sequence). V gave up 2 bases and J gave up 0 bases; unmatched junction bases: 13. CDR3 coding DNA: TGTGCCACCAGCAGACCGCCGTTTAGCGGGAAGGGTAGCACAGATACGCAGTATTTT. Translation: CATSRPPFSGKGSTDTQYF.

The chain has TRBV7-7 and TRBJ2-7; 7 nucleotides match TRBD1. CDR1 is SSHAT and CDR2 is FNYEAQ in the germline V gene (reference sequence). Trimming at V came to 5 bases and at J to 6 bases, leaving 7 bases not matched to a gene. CDR3 length equals 13 residues. The CDR3 loop is CASSPDRVSEQYF. The CDR3 DNA reads as TGTGCCAGCAGCCCCGACAGGGTTAGCGAGCAGTACTTC. Together with reference TRBV7-7 and TRBJ2-7, the CDR3 gives the full variable domain: GAGVSQSPRYKVTKRGQDVTLRCDPISSHATLYWYQQALGQGPEFLTYFNYEAQPDKSGLPSDRFSAERPEGSISTLTIQRTEQRDSAMYRCASSPDRVSEQYFGPGTRLTVT.

The chain carries TRBV9 and TRBJ2-2; 9 bases are shared with TRBD1. This CDR3 is built from 15 residues. From germline, CDR1 is SGDLS and CDR2 YYNGEE. V was pared by 5 bases and J by 7 bases, with 9 bases of the junction left unmatched. The CDR3 bases are TGTGCCAGCAGTTTCACCGGACAGGGGAACGGGGAGCTGTTTTTT. Protein sequence: CASSFTGQGNGELFF.